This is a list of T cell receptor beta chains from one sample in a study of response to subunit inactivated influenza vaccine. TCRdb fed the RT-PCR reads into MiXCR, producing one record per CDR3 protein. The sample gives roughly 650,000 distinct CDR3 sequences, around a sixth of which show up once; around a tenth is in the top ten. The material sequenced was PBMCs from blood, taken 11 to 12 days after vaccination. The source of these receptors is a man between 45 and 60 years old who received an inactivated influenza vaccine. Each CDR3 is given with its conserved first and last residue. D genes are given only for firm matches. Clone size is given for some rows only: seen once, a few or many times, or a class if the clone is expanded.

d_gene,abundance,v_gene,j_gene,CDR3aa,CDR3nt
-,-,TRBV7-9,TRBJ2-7,CASSPRVGGHRYF,TGTGCCAGCAGCCCCCGGGTGGGGGGCCACAGGTACTTC
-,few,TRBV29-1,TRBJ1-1,CSAPRPPGENTEAFF,TGCAGCGCCCCTAGACCGCCGGGAGAGAACACTGAAGCTTTCTTT
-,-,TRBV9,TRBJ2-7,CASSVGTPTYEQYF,TGTGCCAGCAGCGTAGGTACTCCGACCTACGAGCAGTACTTC
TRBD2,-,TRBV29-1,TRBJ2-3,CRYCYSGRTDTQYF,TGCAGGTACTGCTATAGCGGGAGAACAGATACGCAGTATTTT
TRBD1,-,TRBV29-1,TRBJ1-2,CSADRGRESFDGYTF,TGCAGCGCGGACAGGGGGCGCGAGTCGTTCGATGGCTACACCTTC
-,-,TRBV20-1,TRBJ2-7,CSARLPVLGEQYF,TGCAGTGCTAGGCTCCCTGTACTCGGGGAGCAGTACTTC
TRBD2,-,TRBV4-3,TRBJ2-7,CASSKSGSLYEQYF,TGCGCCAGCAGCAAGAGCGGGAGTCTCTACGAGCAGTACTTC
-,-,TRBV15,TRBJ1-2,CATSRVGDYGYTF,TGTGCCACCAGCAGAGTTGGAGACTATGGCTACACCTTC
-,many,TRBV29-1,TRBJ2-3,CSAAGSSSTDTQYF,TGCAGCGCTGCGGGGTCCTCTAGCACAGATACGCAGTATTTT
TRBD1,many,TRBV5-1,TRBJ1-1,CASSGQGPGTEAFF,TGCGCCAGCAGCGGACAGGGGCCAGGCACTGAAGCTTTCTTT
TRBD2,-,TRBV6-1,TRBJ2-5,CASLLAVQETQYF,TGTGCCAGCCTACTAGCGGTTCAAGAGACCCAGTACTTC
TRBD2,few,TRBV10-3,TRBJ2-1,CAISGSSGPYNEQFF,TGTGCCATCAGCGGATCTAGCGGCCCCTACAATGAGCAGTTCTTC
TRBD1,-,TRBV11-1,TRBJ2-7,CASSLRDRDYEQYF,TGTGCCAGCAGTCTCCGGGACAGGGACTACGAGCAGTACTTC
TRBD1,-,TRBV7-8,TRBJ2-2,CASSPDRVFTGELFF,TGTGCCAGCAGCCCGGACAGGGTATTCACCGGGGAGCTGTTTTTT
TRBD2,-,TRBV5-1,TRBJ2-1,CASTLPISGRSSYNEQFF,TGCGCCAGCACGCTTCCGATTAGCGGGAGAAGCTCCTACAATGAGCAGTTCTTC